A single count supports the clone carrying this T cell receptor (beta chain). The antigen is undetermined. This record comes from a study of T cells in narcolepsy. Study results and limitations: Healthy controls reportedly lacked the autoreactive clonotypes serially found in patients' blood. HCRT-specific and TRIB2-specific autoreactive clonotypes appeared among same-patient CSF and blood CD4+ clonotypes.

This CDR3 is 11 amino acids long. Germline V CDR1 and CDR2: SQVTM, ANQGSEA. V shed 5 bases and J shed 9 bases, with 13 bases lying between them. TCRdb keeps only in-frame clones here, not all; method: immunoSEQ multiplex PCR. Of about 12,000 clones listed, approximately 94% are singletons. The TCR originated in a human donor with narcolepsy. The chain couples TRBV29-1 to TRBJ1-1; maybe TRBD1 (6 bases). Sequencing was performed on CD45RA- memory CD4+ T cells from PBMCs. The CDR3 DNA reads TGCAGCGTTATGGGGACACAGAAAGCTTTCTTT. This encodes CSVMGTQKAFF. Supplemented by reference TRBV29-1 and TRBJ1-1, the full variable domain reads SAVISQKPSRDICQRGTSLTIQCQVDSQVTMMFWYRQQPGQSLTLIATANQGSEATYESGFVIDKFPISRPNLTFSTLTVSNMSPEDSSIYLCSVMGTQKAFFGQGTRLTVV.